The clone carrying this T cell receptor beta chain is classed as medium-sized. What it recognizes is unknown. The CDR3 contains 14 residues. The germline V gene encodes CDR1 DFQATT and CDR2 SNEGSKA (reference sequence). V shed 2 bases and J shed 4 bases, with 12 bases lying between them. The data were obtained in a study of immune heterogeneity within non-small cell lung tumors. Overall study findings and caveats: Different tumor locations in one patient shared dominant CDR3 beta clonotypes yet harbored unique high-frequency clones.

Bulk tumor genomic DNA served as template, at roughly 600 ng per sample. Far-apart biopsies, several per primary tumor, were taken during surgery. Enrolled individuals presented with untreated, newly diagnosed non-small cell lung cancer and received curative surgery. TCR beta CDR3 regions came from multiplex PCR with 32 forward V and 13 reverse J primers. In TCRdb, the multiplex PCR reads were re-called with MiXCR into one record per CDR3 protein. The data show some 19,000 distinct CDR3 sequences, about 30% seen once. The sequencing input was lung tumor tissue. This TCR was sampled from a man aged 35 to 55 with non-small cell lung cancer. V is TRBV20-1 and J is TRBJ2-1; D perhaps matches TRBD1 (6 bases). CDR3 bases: TGCAGTGCTAGAAGGGACACCTCGTACAATGAGCAGTTCTTC. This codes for CSARRDTSYNEQFF.